The clone carrying this TCR beta chain was seen a handful of times. Trimming removed 0 bases at V and 7 bases at J, with 6 bases between. Germline V lookup: CDR1 SQVTM, CDR2 ANQGSEA. The CDR3 is 11 amino acids. The data were taken from a study of early T cells in non-severe SARS-CoV-2 infection. Study in general: Bulk RNA from unsorted whole blood was sequenced; chains were unpaired.

The library protocol tagged individual cDNA molecules with unique molecular identifiers. TCRdb reanalysed the 5' RACE reads using MiXCR and keeps one entry per CDR3 protein. The sample has about 77,000 distinct CDR3 sequences; roughly a sixth are singletons. Sequencing was done on a sample of whole blood. The chain recombines TRBV29-1 with TRBJ1-2, with D unclear. This clonotype originated in an adult who was a healthcare worker with PCR-confirmed SARS-CoV-2 infection or an uninfected control (not recorded which). CDR3 loop: CSVEETSGYTF. CDR3 in DNA: TGCAGCGTTGAAGAGACATCTGGCTACACCTTC.